These 21 T cell receptor beta chains share one sample of origin, sequenced in a study of cytomegalovirus exposure and HLA in healthy donors. The primer mix had 60 Vbeta and 13 Jbeta primers. Clones were read by immunoSEQ multiplex PCR, and TCRdb kept only the in-frame ones, dropping some. This sample carries fewer than 200,000 clones, approximately 71% of them seen once, and the ten largest clones take more than 1.3%. Sequencing used PBMCs. These receptors originate from a girl aged 10 to 17 in good health and CMV-seronegative.

The chain employs TRBV19 and TRBJ2-2; D unclear. This CDR3 region has 14 residues. CDR1 LNHDA and CDR2 SQIVND come from the germline V gene (reference sequence). V was shortened by 8 bases and J by 3 bases, with 13 bases between the two germline ends. This chain's CDR3 is CASETDSYTGELFF. In DNA, the CDR3 is TGTGCCAGTGAGACTGACTCGTACACCGGGGAGCTGTTTTTT.

This clone was seen only a few times. This chain connects TRBV6-4 to TRBJ1-1; 7 bases line up with TRBD1. The CDR3 contains 12 residues. V shed 7 bases, J shed 7 bases, and the junction held 6 bases outside the gene matches. CDR1 and CDR2 (germline): MRHNA, SNTAGT. The CDR3 coding sequence is TGTGCCAGCACACAGGCAGGGGGTGAAGCTTTCTTT. Encoded protein: CASTQAGGEAFF.

This clone was recorded a few times. The sample contains more than one DNA sequence encoding this CDR3. V and J are TRBV29-1 and TRBJ1-1, with a weak D call TRBD1 (5 bases). The V end was cut by 4 bases, the J end by 2 bases, with 11 bases between. CDR3 length equals 13 residues. Germline CDR1 SQVTM, CDR2 ANQGSEA. CDR3 protein: CSVVGQQNTEAFF. CDR3 DNA: TGCAGCGTTGTGGGGCAGCAAAACACTGAAGCTTTCTTT.

V usage is TRBV6-5 and J usage is TRBJ2-1; TRBD2 matches 11 bases. The ends lost 4 bases at V and 6 bases at J; junction bases unmatched: 8. There are 16 residues in the CDR3. CDR1 is MNHEY, CDR2 SVGAGI, per germline. The CDR3 spells CASSSRLAGNTNEQFF. The CDR3 DNA follows: TGTGCCAGCAGTTCCCGACTAGCGGGAAATACCAATGAGCAGTTCTTC.

The rearrangement joins TRBV15 to TRBJ2-1; 11 bases line up with TRBD1. CDR1 is LNHNV, CDR2 YYDKDF, per germline (reference sequence). The CDR3 runs 14 residues. V gave up 11 bases and J gave up 6 bases; unmatched junction bases: 9. CDR3 loop: CAVGRGQGGNEQFF. The CDR3, as DNA: TGTGCCGTCGGGAGGGGACAGGGGGGCAATGAGCAGTTCTTC.

The chain combines TRBV5-1 with TRBJ2-3, with 13 bases aligning to TRBD2. Germline V gives CDR1 SGHRS, CDR2 YFSETQ. J lost 2 bases, V lost 4 bases, and 4 bases had no gene match. The CDR3 is 16 amino acids. The chain's CDR3 is CASSPGTSGVTDTQYF. The CDR3 DNA reads as TGCGCCAGCAGCCCTGGGACTAGCGGGGTCACAGATACGCAGTATTTT.

This clone appeared a few times. The chain recombines TRBV5-1 with TRBJ2-7; D might be TRBD1 (6 bases). Germline CDR1 and CDR2: SGHRS and YFSETQ. V dropped 2 bases and J dropped 7 bases, with 19 bases sitting between them. The CDR3 consists of 15 residues. The chain's CDR3 is CASSFEVLYTGEQYF. In DNA form, the CDR3 reads TGCGCCAGCAGCTTTGAAGTCTTGTACACAGGGGAGCAGTACTTC.

This sequence joins TRBV5-1 and TRBJ1-1; D gene uncertain. V lost 0 bases and J 5 bases, leaving 5 bases between the germline ends. Germline CDR1 is SGHRS and CDR2 is YFSETQ. There are 12 residues in the CDR3. As DNA, the CDR3 is TGCGCCAGCAGCTTGGTCGGGACTGAAGCTTTCTTT. Translating it yields CASSLVGTEAFF.

This chain links TRBV6-5 with TRBJ2-7, with TRBD1 matching over 8 bases. The length of the CDR3 is 13 residues. With V trimmed by 6 bases and J by 4 bases, 5 bases remained unmatched. Germline V gene lookup returns CDR1 MNHEY and CDR2 SVGAGI. Written as DNA, the CDR3 is TGTGCCAGCAGAAGCGGACAGGGTTACGAGCAGTACTTC. Protein: CASRSGQGYEQYF.

The J gene is TRBJ2-7, the V gene TRBV29-1; 8 nucleotides agree with TRBD1. Losses at the gene ends were 7 bases for V and 2 bases for J; bases not matched to a gene: 7. The CDR3 runs 13 residues. The germline V gene has CDR1 SQVTM and CDR2 ANQGSEA. The CDR3 coding sequence is TGCAGCGCTACAGGGGGAGAGACCTACGAGCAGTACTTC. It encodes CSATGGETYEQYF.

V gene TRBV19 combines with J gene TRBJ2-7; the match to TRBD1 covers 8 bases. The germline CDR1 and CDR2 sequences are LNHDA and SQIVND (reference sequence). This CDR3 spans 16 amino acids. J was trimmed by 2 bases and V by 3 bases; bases with no gene match: 9. This chain's CDR3 is CASSIQAGGRTYEQYF. For the CDR3, the DNA is TGTGCCAGTAGTATCCAGGCAGGGGGCAGGACCTACGAGCAGTACTTC.

The chain carries TRBV10-3 and TRBJ2-1; tentative D call: TRBD2 (6 bases). The germline V gene encodes CDR1 ENHRY and CDR2 SYGVKD. This CDR3 is 16 amino acids long. V was cut by 10 bases and J by 0 bases, with 19 bases left in between. The CDR3: CATGLSAGSSYNEQFF. The CDR3 region has the DNA TGTGCCACCGGTTTATCGGCGGGGAGCTCCTACAATGAGCAGTTCTTC.

V gene TRBV6-5 combines with J gene TRBJ1-1, with 8 bases lining up with TRBD1. The germline V gene encodes CDR1 MNHEY and CDR2 SVGAGI. V lost 0 bases to trimming and J lost 7 bases; unmatched junction nucleotides: 4. The CDR3 has 14 residues. CDR3 amino acids: CASSYSQGAGEAFF. Here the CDR3 DNA reads TGTGCCAGCAGTTACTCGCAGGGGGCGGGTGAAGCTTTCTTT.

The chain joins TRBV6-5 to TRBJ2-3; D is uncertain. The germline CDR1 and CDR2 sequences are MNHEY and SVGAGI. There are 14 residues in the CDR3. Trimming took 2 bases from V and 2 from J, leaving 8 bases between them. The CDR3 DNA sequence: TGTGCCAGCAGTTACGGCCAGATCACAGATACGCAGTATTTT. Residues: CASSYGQITDTQYF.

This clone was seen more than once but under ten times. The chain is built from TRBV5-1 and TRBJ2-3, with a possible D match to TRBD2 (7 bases). Trimming left V 7 bases short and J 6 bases short, with 21 bases between. This CDR3 has 15 amino acids. The germline gives CDR1 SGHRS, CDR2 YFSETQ. CDR3 loop: CASLPGAGVGDTQYF. The CDR3 bases are TGCGCCAGCCTCCCGGGGGCGGGAGTGGGGGATACGCAGTATTTT. The whole variable domain, remainder taken from reference TRBV5-1 and TRBJ2-3, is KAGVTQTPRYLIKTRGQQVTLSCSPISGHRSVSWYQQTPGQGLQFLFEYFSETQRNKGNFPGRFSGRQFSNSRSEMNVSTLELGDSALYLCASLPGAGVGDTQYFGPGTRLTVL.

The CDR3 is CASTYGGGNQPQHF. CDR3 in DNA: TGTGCCAGTACGTACGGAGGGGGCAATCAGCCCCAGCATTTT. The rearrangement uses TRBV19 and TRBJ1-5; the D gene is possibly TRBD1 (5 bases). V was clipped by 7 bases and J by 2 bases, with 12 bases between them. The CDR3 is 14 amino acids. Germline loops: CDR1 LNHDA, CDR2 SQIVND (reference sequence).

This clone has more than one count but fewer than ten. This chain uses TRBV30 with TRBJ2-5; 8 nucleotides match TRBD2. The CDR3 covers 15 residues. Germline CDR1 GTSNPN, CDR2 SVGIG (reference sequence). With V trimmed by 0 bases and J by 2 bases, 5 bases remained unmatched. The CDR3 bases are TGTGCCTGGAGTGTCGGGACTAGAACTCAAGAGACCCAGTACTTC. Amino acids: CAWSVGTRTQETQYF.

The chain has TRBV2 and TRBJ2-5, with D possibly being TRBD1 (6 bases). V lost 7 bases and J lost 3, with 12 bases in between. Germline CDR1 is SNHLY and CDR2 is FYNNEI. The length of the CDR3 is 13 residues. The CDR3, as DNA: TGTGCCAGCAAGGGGGACGTAGAAGAGACCCAGTACTTC. Residues: CASKGDVEETQYF.

This clone has only a few counts. The gene calls are TRBV6-1 and TRBJ1-6; 11 nucleotides agree with TRBD1. CDR1 and CDR2 (germline): MNHNS, SASEGT. This CDR3 region has 17 residues. V shed 4 bases, J shed 8 bases, and the junction held 10 bases outside the gene matches. The CDR3 DNA reads as TGTGCCAGCAGTGCCCGGACAGGGGGCGATGGGGATTCACCCCTCCACTTT. It encodes CASSARTGGDGDSPLHF.

The chain recombines TRBV10-3 with TRBJ2-5, with D perhaps TRBD1 (6 bases). V shed 6 bases and J shed 1 base, with 15 bases lying between them. The CDR3 is 15 amino acids. The germline CDR1 and CDR2 sequences are ENHRY and SYGVKD. CDR3 sequence (DNA): TGTGCCATCAGCGGAAAGGGACAATCCCAAGAGACCCAGTACTTC. Its translation: CAISGKGQSQETQYF.

This chain links TRBV4-1 with TRBJ1-2; D call uncertain. Germline assignment: CDR1 MGHRA and CDR2 YSYEKL. V lost 3 bases and J lost 2, with 10 bases in between. The CDR3 has 14 amino acids. The CDR3 protein is CASSQEQRNYGYTF. CDR3 sequence (DNA): TGCGCCAGCAGCCAGGAACAGAGAAACTATGGCTACACCTTC.